The TCR beta chain under discussion was sequenced for a study of cytomegalovirus exposure and HLA in healthy donors. Study-level findings and limits: Cytomegalovirus association was listed for around 180 TCR beta chains. One later analysis, an examination of the approximately 120 validation repertoires, found that first-cohort TCR clusters tended to co-occur in them. Specific recognition of CMV antigens was confirmed in vitro for three chains (all CMV-associated).

Germline V gene lookup returns CDR1 MNHEY and CDR2 SVGAGI. CDR3 length: 15 residues. V lost 5 bases to trimming and J lost 5 bases, with 18 bases between them. To note about this clone: Antigen: not known.

Assay used: immunoSEQ multiplex PCR; TCRdb lists only in-frame clones, some missing. Counted here are under 200,000 clones, about 86% occurring once; the ten biggest clones make up 5.7%. The study drew the donors from its approximately 110-subject validation cohort, separate from the approximately 700-subject first cohort. Source material: PBMCs. The clonotype was recovered from a woman aged 25 to 39 in good health and CMV-seronegative. The rearrangement links TRBV6-5 to TRBJ2-5, with a weak D call TRBD1 (6 bases). CDR3 sequence: CASSRGRGLMETQYF. The CDR3 nucleotides are TGTGCCAGCAGTAGGGGCAGGGGATTGATGGAGACCCAGTACTTC.